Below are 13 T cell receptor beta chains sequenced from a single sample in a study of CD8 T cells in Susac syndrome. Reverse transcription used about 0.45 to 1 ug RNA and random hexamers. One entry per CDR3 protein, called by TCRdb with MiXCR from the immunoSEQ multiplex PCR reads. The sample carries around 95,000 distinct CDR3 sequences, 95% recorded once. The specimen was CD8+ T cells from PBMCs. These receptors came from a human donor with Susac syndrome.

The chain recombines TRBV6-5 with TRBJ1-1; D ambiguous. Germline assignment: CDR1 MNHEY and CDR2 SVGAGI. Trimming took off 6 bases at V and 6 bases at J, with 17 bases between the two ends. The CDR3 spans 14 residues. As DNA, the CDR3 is TGTGCCAGCAGCCCCGGGCCTGTTGGCGCTGAAGCTTTCTTT. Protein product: CASSPGPVGAEAFF.

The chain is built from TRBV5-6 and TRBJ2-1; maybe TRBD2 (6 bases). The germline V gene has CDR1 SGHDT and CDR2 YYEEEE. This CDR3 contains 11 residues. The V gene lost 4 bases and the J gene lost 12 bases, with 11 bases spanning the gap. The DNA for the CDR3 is TGTGCCAGCAGCGCGGGGAACTGGCAGTTCTTC. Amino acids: CASSAGNWQFF.

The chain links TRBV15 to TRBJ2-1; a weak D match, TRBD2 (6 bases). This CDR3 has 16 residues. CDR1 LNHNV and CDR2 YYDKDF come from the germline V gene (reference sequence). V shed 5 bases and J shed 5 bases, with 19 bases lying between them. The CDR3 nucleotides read TGTGCCACCAGCCCCGACTGGGGGGACCCCCACAATGAGCAGTTCTTC. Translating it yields CATSPDWGDPHNEQFF. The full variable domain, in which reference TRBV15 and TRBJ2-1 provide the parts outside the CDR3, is DAMVIQNPRYQVTQFGKPVTLSCSQTLNHNVMYWYQQKSSQAPKLLFHYYDKDFNNEADTPDNFQSRRPNTSFCFLDIRSPGLGDTAMYLCATSPDWGDPHNEQFFGPGTRLTVL.

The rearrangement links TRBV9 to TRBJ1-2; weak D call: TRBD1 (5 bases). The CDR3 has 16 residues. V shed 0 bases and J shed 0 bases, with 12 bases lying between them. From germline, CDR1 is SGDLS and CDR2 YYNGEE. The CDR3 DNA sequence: TGTGCCAGCAGCGTAGCTCGGGACCTAGCTAACTATGGCTACACCTTC. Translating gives CASSVARDLANYGYTF. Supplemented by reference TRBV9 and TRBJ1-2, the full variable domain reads DSGVTQTPKHLITATGQRVTLRCSPRSGDLSVYWYQQSLDQGLQFLIQYYNGEERAKGNILERFSAQQFPDLHSELNLSSLELGDSALYFCASSVARDLANYGYTFGSGTRLTVV.

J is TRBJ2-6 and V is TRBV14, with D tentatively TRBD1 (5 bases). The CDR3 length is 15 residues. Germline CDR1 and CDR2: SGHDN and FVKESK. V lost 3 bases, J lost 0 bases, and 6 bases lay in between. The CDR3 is CASSHGASGANVLTF. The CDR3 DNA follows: TGTGCCAGCAGCCATGGGGCCTCTGGGGCCAACGTCCTGACTTTC.

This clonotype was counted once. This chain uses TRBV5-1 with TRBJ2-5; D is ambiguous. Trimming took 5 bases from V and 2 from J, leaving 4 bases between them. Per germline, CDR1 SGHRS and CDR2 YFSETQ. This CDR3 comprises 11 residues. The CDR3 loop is CASRGQETQYF. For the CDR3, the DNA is TGCGCCAGCAGAGGACAAGAGACCCAGTACTTC.

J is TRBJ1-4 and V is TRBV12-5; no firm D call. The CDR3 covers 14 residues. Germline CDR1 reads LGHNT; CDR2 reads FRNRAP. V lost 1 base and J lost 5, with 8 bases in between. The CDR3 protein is CASGLGSLNEKLFF. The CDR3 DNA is TGTGCTAGTGGTTTGGGCAGCCTAAATGAAAAACTGTTTTTT.

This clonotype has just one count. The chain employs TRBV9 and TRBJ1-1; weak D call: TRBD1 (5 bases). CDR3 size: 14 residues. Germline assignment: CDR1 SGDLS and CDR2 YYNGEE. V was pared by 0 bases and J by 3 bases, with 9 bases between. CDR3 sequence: CASSVAAGYTEAFF. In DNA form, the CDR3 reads TGTGCCAGCAGCGTAGCCGCAGGGTACACTGAAGCTTTCTTT.

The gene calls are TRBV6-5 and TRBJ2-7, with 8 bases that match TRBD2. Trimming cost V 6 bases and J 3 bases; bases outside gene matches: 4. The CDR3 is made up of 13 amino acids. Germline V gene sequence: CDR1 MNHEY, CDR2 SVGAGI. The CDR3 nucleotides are TGTGCCAGCAGGCGGACTAGCCGCTACGAGCAGTACTTC. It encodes CASRRTSRYEQYF.

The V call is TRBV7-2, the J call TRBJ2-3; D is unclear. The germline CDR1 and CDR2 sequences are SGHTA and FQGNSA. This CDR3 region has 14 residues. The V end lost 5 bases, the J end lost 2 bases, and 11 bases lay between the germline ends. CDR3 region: CASSQPGLTDTQYF. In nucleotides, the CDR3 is TGTGCCAGCAGCCAACCGGGCCTCACAGATACGCAGTATTTT.

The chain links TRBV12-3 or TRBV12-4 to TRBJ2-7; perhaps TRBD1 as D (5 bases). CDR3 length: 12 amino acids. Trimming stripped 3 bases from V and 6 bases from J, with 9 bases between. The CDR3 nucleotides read TGTGCCAGCAGTTTCGGACAACTCGAGCAGTACTTC. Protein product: CASSFGQLEQYF.

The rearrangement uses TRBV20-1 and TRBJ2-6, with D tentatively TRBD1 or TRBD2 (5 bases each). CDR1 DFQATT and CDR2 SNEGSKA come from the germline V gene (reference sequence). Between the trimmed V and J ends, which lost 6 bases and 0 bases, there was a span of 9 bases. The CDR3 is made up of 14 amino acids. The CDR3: CSAGAASGANVLTF. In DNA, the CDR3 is TGCAGTGCCGGGGCAGCCTCTGGGGCCAACGTCCTGACTTTC.

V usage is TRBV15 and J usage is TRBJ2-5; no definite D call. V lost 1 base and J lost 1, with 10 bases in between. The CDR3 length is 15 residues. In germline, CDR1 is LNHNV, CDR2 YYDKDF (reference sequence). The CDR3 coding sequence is TGTGCCACCAGCAGAGCCATAGGTTCCCAAGAGACCCAGTACTTC. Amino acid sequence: CATSRAIGSQETQYF.